The 32 T cell receptor beta chains below come from one sample, sequenced in a study of blood T cell repertoires in COVID-19 (dated by TCRdb to between 2020 and 2021). Library preparation employed the immunoSEQ multiplex PCR assay. The table was pulled from immuneACCESS by TCRdb, which kept in-frame rearrangements only. Such tables lose some clones; where checked, under half of the loss comes from unresolved V genes, and the rest has no known cause. Present in this sample are almost 250,000 clones, 86% of which were seen just once. The ten largest make up around 6% of the sample. The specimen was peripheral blood. The receptors originated from a woman of 80 years or more with COVID-19, enrolled during active disease.

This clone came up once. The V gene is TRBV10-3, the J gene TRBJ2-6; D remains unclear. There are 16 residues in the CDR3. CDR1 and CDR2 from the germline V gene are ENHRY and SYGVKD. The ends were cut back, 2 bases at V and 2 bases at J, with 10 bases in the middle. In DNA form, the CDR3 reads TGTGCCATCAGTGAGCCCACTGATGCTGGGGCCAACGTCCTGACTTTC. Translated: CAISEPTDAGANVLTF.

This clone was detected only once. The chain links TRBV27 to TRBJ2-1; 8 bases align to TRBD1. Germline V gives CDR1 MNHEY, CDR2 SMNVEV (reference sequence). Unmatched junction bases numbered 14, after V lost 5 bases and J lost 8 bases. This CDR3 has 16 amino acids. The CDR3 nucleotides are TGTGCCAGCAGTGTTTCCAGGGGGCGATCTGGCCATGAGCAGTTCTTC. Its protein product is CASSVSRGRSGHEQFF.

The chain uses TRBV20-1 and TRBJ2-7; D gene uncertain. V was shortened by 4 bases and J by 3 bases, with 7 bases between the two germline ends. Germline assignment: CDR1 DFQATT and CDR2 SNEGSKA (reference sequence). The CDR3 is 11 residues long. CDR3 coding DNA: TGCAGTGCTACAAGAGGCTACGAGCAGTACTTC. It translates to CSATRGYEQYF.

The CDR3, as DNA: TGTGCCTGGAGTCACCTCGGCAGGAGGGGGGGGATCACTGAAGCTTTCTTT. It codes for CAWSHLGRRGGITEAFF. The V call is TRBV30, the J call TRBJ1-1; maybe TRBD1 (6 bases). Germline assignment: CDR1 GTSNPN and CDR2 SVGIG (reference sequence). V lost 2 bases, J lost 4 bases, and 23 bases lay in between. This CDR3 comprises 17 residues. Variable domain in full (rest from reference TRBV30 and TRBJ1-1): SQTIHQWPATLVQPVGSPLSLECTVEGTSNPNLYWYRQAAGRGLQLLFYSVGIGQISSEVPQNLSASRPQDRQFILSSKKLLLSDSGFYLCAWSHLGRRGGITEAFFGQGTRLTVV.

The chain carries TRBV10-3 and TRBJ1-4; no reliable D call. The CDR3 has 13 amino acids. The V end lost 8 bases, the J end lost 3 bases, and 10 bases lay between the germline ends. Germline CDR1 ENHRY, CDR2 SYGVKD. The CDR3 DNA is TGTGCCATCTCGGGGAAAGCTAATGAAAAACTGTTTTTT. Protein product: CAISGKANEKLFF.

On this clone itself: Germline is not matched at one junction end, which may reflect a read error. J is TRBJ1-4 and V is TRBV6-1; D possibly corresponds to TRBD1 (5 bases). The CDR3 covers 15 residues. Germline CDR1 reads MNHNS; CDR2 reads SASEGT. The CDR3 is CASGERGSTNEKLFF. The CDR3 bases are TGTGCCAGCGGTGAAAGGGGCTCAACTAATGAAAAACTGTTTTTT.

The chain joins TRBV9 to TRBJ1-5; TRBD1 agrees at 8 bases. CDR1 SGDLS and CDR2 YYNGEE come from the germline V gene. The CDR3 has 15 residues. V gave up 3 bases and J gave up 7 bases; unmatched junction bases: 9. CDR3 residues: CASSERTGFSQPQHF. CDR3 sequence (DNA): TGTGCCAGCAGCGAGCGGACAGGGTTTAGCCAGCCCCAGCATTTT.

This clone was counted a single time. V and J are TRBV6-5 and TRBJ1-2, with D uncertain. Trimming cost V 4 bases and J 6 bases, with 15 bases left between them. The CDR3 is 14 residues long. Germline CDR1 is MNHEY and CDR2 is SVGAGI. The CDR3 bases are TGTGCCAGCAGTTCCAGACACTGGAAAAATGGCTACACCTTC. It codes for CASSSRHWKNGYTF.

The chain carries TRBV28 and TRBJ1-2; D gene unclear. CDR1 and CDR2 from the germline V gene are MDHEN and SYDVKM. Trimming removed 6 bases at V and 4 bases at J, with 12 bases between. CDR3 length: 13 amino acids. The CDR3 protein is CASSLDGVYGYTF. CDR3 sequence (DNA): TGTGCCAGCAGCCTTGATGGAGTCTATGGCTACACCTTC.

The V and J genes are TRBV5-1 and TRBJ2-1, with 10 bases matching TRBD2. Germline trimming cut 4 bases from V and 2 bases from J; bases unmatched to any gene: 6. Germline V gives CDR1 SGHRS, CDR2 YFSETQ. CDR3 size: 16 residues. CDR3 DNA: TGCGCCAGCAGCATTAGCGGGGGGCTACCCTACAATGAGCAGTTCTTC. This sequence encodes CASSISGGLPYNEQFF.

This clone was found a few times. The gene calls are TRBV5-1 and TRBJ2-5; 10 positions agree with TRBD1. The germline gives CDR1 SGHRS, CDR2 YFSETQ. The V and J ends lost 1 base and 2 bases, in that order; junction bases with no gene match: 5. This CDR3 is 16 amino acids long. Here the CDR3 reads CASSLWTGGSQETQYF. In DNA form, the CDR3 reads TGCGCCAGCAGCTTGTGGACAGGGGGAAGTCAAGAGACCCAGTACTTC.

V usage is TRBV14 and J usage is TRBJ2-2, with 7 bases matching TRBD1. V trimming: 6 bases; J trimming: 8 bases; junction bases outside the gene matches: 9. The germline gives CDR1 SGHDN, CDR2 FVKESK. The length of the CDR3 is 14 residues. The CDR3: CASSRTGAGGELFF. CDR3 in DNA: TGTGCCAGCAGTAGGACAGGCGCCGGGGGGGAGCTGTTTTTT.

V and J are TRBV7-9 and TRBJ1-4, with 7 positions matching TRBD1. After removal of 2 bases from V and 5 bases from J, the junction contained 2 bases not matched to a gene. Germline CDR1 reads SEHNR; CDR2 reads FQNEAQ (reference sequence). CDR3 length equals 14 residues. CDR3 coding DNA: TGTGCCAGCAGCTTAATACAGGGGAATGAAAAACTGTTTTTT. It translates to CASSLIQGNEKLFF. The full variable domain, rest sourced from reference TRBV7-9 and TRBJ1-4, is DTGVSQNPRHKITKRGQNVTFRCDPISEHNRLYWYRQTLGQGPEFLTYFQNEAQLEKSRLLSDRFSAERPKGSFSTLEIQRTEQGDSAMYLCASSLIQGNEKLFFGSGTQLSVL.

J is TRBJ1-1 and V is TRBV10-1, with TRBD1 as a possible D gene (5 bases). V shed 9 bases and J shed 3 bases, with 17 bases lying between them. The CDR3 sequence is 14 residues long. Germline assignment: CDR1 WNHNN and CDR2 SYGVQD (reference sequence). CDR3: CASKETGGDTEAFF. The DNA for the CDR3 is TGCGCCAGTAAAGAAACGGGAGGGGACACTGAAGCTTTCTTT.

In the case of this clone: This CDR3 is also generated by other DNA sequences in the sample. The chain joins TRBV6-6 to TRBJ1-1, with TRBD1 identical over 10 bases. The CDR3 consists of 15 residues. V was pared by 5 bases and J by 1 base, with 4 bases of the junction left unmatched. Germline loops: CDR1 MNHNY, CDR2 SVGAGI (reference sequence). Written as DNA, the CDR3 is TGTGCCAGCAGTCTGACAGGGGGCGCGAACACTGAAGCTTTCTTT. Translating it yields CASSLTGGANTEAFF.

This clone was counted a single time. J is TRBJ2-2 and V is TRBV28; 9 nucleotides match TRBD1. V shed 11 bases, J shed 5 bases, and the junction held 9 bases outside the gene matches. Germline V CDR1 and CDR2: MDHEN, SYDVKM. The CDR3 runs to 14 residues. Here the CDR3 DNA reads TGTGCCGCTTGGGGGACAGGGAAAACCGGGGAGCTGTTTTTT. This sequence encodes CAAWGTGKTGELFF. The full variable domain, with the rest looked up from reference TRBV28 and TRBJ2-2, is DVKVTQSSRYLVKRTGEKVFLECVQDMDHENMFWYRQDPGLGLRLIYFSYDVKMKEKGDIPEGYSVSREKKERFSLILESASTNQTSMYLCAAWGTGKTGELFFGEGSRLTVL.

V usage is TRBV19 and J usage is TRBJ1-6, with 11 bases fitting TRBD1. V was pared by 6 bases and J by 6 bases, with 7 bases of the junction left unmatched. The germline CDR1 and CDR2 sequences are LNHDA and SQIVND (reference sequence). The CDR3 sequence is 16 residues long. For the CDR3, the DNA is TGTGCCAGTAGGCCTCCTGGGACAGGGGGTAATTCACCCCTCCACTTT. Translating gives CASRPPGTGGNSPLHF.

This chain uses TRBV7-2 with TRBJ2-7; TRBD2 agrees at 8 bases. This CDR3 region has 15 residues. V lost 3 bases and J lost 2; bases outside the gene matches: 6. The germline CDR1 and CDR2 sequences are SGHTA and FQGNSA. This chain's CDR3 is CASSFPGLGAYEQYF. CDR3 coding DNA: TGTGCCAGCAGCTTTCCGGGACTAGGCGCCTACGAGCAGTACTTC.

The chain carries TRBV7-9 and TRBJ1-3; D unresolved. Germline V gene sequence: CDR1 SEHNR, CDR2 FQNEAQ (reference sequence). V lost 2 bases and J 2 bases, leaving 7 bases between the germline ends. The CDR3 contains 14 residues. The chain's CDR3 is CASSLRRAGNTIYF. DNA for the CDR3: TGTGCCAGCAGCTTAAGGAGGGCTGGAAACACCATATATTTT.

The chain combines TRBV15 with TRBJ2-5; the D gene is possibly TRBD2 (5 bases). Per germline, CDR1 LNHNV and CDR2 YYDKDF (reference sequence). Between the trimmed V and J ends, which lost 5 bases and 5 bases, there was a span of 15 bases. This CDR3 is 14 amino acids long. The CDR3 reads CATSAPARVETQYF. CDR3 DNA sequence: TGTGCCACCAGCGCCCCCGCGAGGGTTGAGACCCAGTACTTC.

The chain combines TRBV21-1 with TRBJ2-5; the listed D gene, TRBD1, was not tested against the DNA. TRBV21-1 is assigned pseudogene status. The CDR3 is made up of 12 amino acids. The CDR3 DNA sequence: TGTGCCAGCAGCAGTCAGGGAAAGACCCAGTACTTC. Its translation is CASSSQGKTQYF.

The rearrangement uses TRBV5-1 and TRBJ1-2; 9 positions match TRBD1. Trimming took 7 bases from V and 2 from J; bases not matched to a gene: 3. The germline gives CDR1 SGHRS, CDR2 YFSETQ. The CDR3 sequence is 13 residues long. Written as DNA, the CDR3 is TGCGCCAGCCAGACAGGGGGGAACTATGGCTACACCTTC. Residues: CASQTGGNYGYTF.

The rearrangement joins TRBV6-1 to TRBJ1-4; D is possibly TRBD1 (5 bases). V was clipped by 1 base and J by 5 bases, with 11 bases between them. Germline V gene sequence: CDR1 MNHNS, CDR2 SASEGT. The CDR3 runs 15 residues. CDR3: CASSEGSRGNEKLFF. The CDR3 nucleotides are TGTGCCAGCAGTGAAGGGTCTCGGGGGAATGAAAAACTGTTTTTT.

This chain connects TRBV5-1 to TRBJ1-1, with TRBD1 as a possible D gene (5 bases). Trimming left V 4 bases short and J 2 bases short, with 15 bases between. The CDR3 length is 15 residues. CDR1 is SGHRS, CDR2 YFSETQ, per germline. CDR3 amino acids: CASSRGTRENTEAFF. The CDR3 DNA reads TGCGCCAGCAGCCGTGGGACTCGAGAAAACACTGAAGCTTTCTTT.

The chain has TRBV6-1 and TRBJ2-5; 11 positions agree with TRBD1. V dropped 4 bases and J dropped 6; count of bases not matched to a gene: 10. The CDR3 extends over 16 amino acids. The V gene's germline CDR1 is MNHNS and CDR2 SASEGT. The CDR3: CASSGDGQGAGKTQYF. Written as DNA, the CDR3 is TGTGCCAGCAGTGGGGACGGACAGGGGGCTGGGAAGACCCAGTACTTC.

The genes are TRBV6-5 and TRBJ2-5, with 14 positions matching TRBD2. V shed 0 bases and J 3 bases; nucleotides not matched to a gene: 0. Per the germline V gene, CDR1 is MNHEY and CDR2 is SVGAGI. The CDR3 consists of 16 residues. The CDR3 DNA is TGTGCCAGCAGTTACTCGGGACTAGCGGGGGAAGAGACCCAGTACTTC. Translating gives CASSYSGLAGEETQYF.

This chain joins TRBV6-2 or TRBV6-3 and TRBJ2-1, with D possibly being TRBD2 (6 bases). Germline values: CDR1 MNHEY, CDR2 SVGEGT. Between the trimmed V and J ends, which lost 5 bases and 2 bases, there was a span of 13 bases. CDR3 length: 15 residues. The CDR3 nucleotides read TGTGCCAGCAGTGGGACTGCCGGTGCCTACAATGAGCAGTTCTTC. It translates to CASSGTAGAYNEQFF.

This chain links TRBV24-1 with TRBJ1-5; D possibly corresponds to TRBD1 (5 bases). This CDR3 comprises 13 residues. V was clipped by 5 bases and J by 5 bases, with 9 bases between them. Germline CDR1 KGHDR, CDR2 SFDVKD. CDR3 nucleotide sequence: TGTGCCACCAGTGTTTGGGGCGATCAGCCCCAGCATTTT. Its protein product is CATSVWGDQPQHF.

V is TRBV7-2 and J is TRBJ2-7; 9 bases map to TRBD2. Germline CDR1 SGHTA, CDR2 FQGNSA. V shed 7 bases and J 3 bases; nucleotides not matched to a gene: 10. The CDR3 has 15 residues. CDR3 bases: TGTGCCAGCAATTCTGGCGGGGGGGTTTACTACGAGCAGTACTTC. Its protein is CASNSGGGVYYEQYF.

The chain couples TRBV7-6 to TRBJ1-1; 8 positions match TRBD1. The CDR3 runs 18 residues. V lost 4 bases to trimming and J lost 0 bases; unmatched junction nucleotides: 13. Germline loops: CDR1 SGHVS, CDR2 FNYEAQ. The CDR3 loop reads CASSSLPGQAGMNTEAFF. CDR3 coding DNA: TGTGCCAGCAGCTCCTTGCCGGGACAGGCGGGAATGAACACTGAAGCTTTCTTT.

The chain combines TRBV3-1 (or the pseudogene TRBV3-2) with TRBJ2-7, with 10 bases fitting TRBD1. CDR1 and CDR2 from the germline V gene are LGHDT and YNNKEL (reference sequence). V was pared by 6 bases and J by 2 bases, with 4 bases of the junction left unmatched. This CDR3 region has 14 residues. In nucleotides, the CDR3 is TGTGCCAGCAGTCCCGGGACAGGGGCCTACGAGCAGTACTTC. Translation gives CASSPGTGAYEQYF.

The rearrangement joins TRBV3-1 (or the pseudogene TRBV3-2) to TRBJ2-7; TRBD1 matches at 7 bases. The germline V gene has CDR1 LGHDT and CDR2 YNNKEL (reference sequence). This CDR3 spans 13 amino acids. V was pared by 4 bases and J by 1 base, with 1 base of the junction left unmatched. The CDR3 DNA reads as TGTGCCAGCAGCCGGGACAGTTCCTACGAGCAGTACTTC. Its protein product is CASSRDSSYEQYF.